The TCR beta chain under discussion was sequenced for a study of blood T cell repertoires in COVID-19 (TCRdb year 2020). About the investigation overall: Samples covering the acute and convalescent phases of COVID-19 were provided by collaborators in the United States, Italy and Spain. The samples were drawn from two sources: the first 160 participants of the ongoing ImmuneRACE study, and 950 to 1,500 subjects contributed by 6 global collaborators. Where available, HLA class I and class II types were obtained from metadata supplied by the sample provider rather than from assay-based typing. Deeply sampled blood TCRbeta repertoires from subjects exposed to, actively infected with, or recovered from COVID-19 were included in the dataset. The prospective study material was composed of cDNA or gDNA derived from T cells, B-cell-depleted T cells, or PBMCs. The repertoires were released in a freely available public database intended as a resource for research on the immune response to SARS-CoV-2. Sample metadata almost always included a de-identified subject ID, COVID-19 status, age in years and sex.

TCRbeta CDR3 regions were amplified from genomic DNA using the immunoSEQ Assay, a bias-controlled multiplex PCR. Per the source publication's procedure: The number of nucleated cells in each sample was estimated by amplification of reference gene primers within the assay. To quantify the absolute abundance of each unique TCRbeta CDR3 rearrangement, sequence reads were collapsed and filtered. For each sample, productive Simpson clonality was calculated as the square root of Simpson's diversity index across productive rearrangements. TCRdb provides this immuneACCESS table in a form limited to in-frame rearrangements. Some clones are lacking; in checked studies, under half of them reflect an unresolved V gene, and why the rest are absent is not known. V and J calls and clone size are given by that table; D and trimming were obtained from the DNA. A total of around 60,000 clones appear in this sample, roughly 74% of them only once. Over 25% of the sample is taken by the ten largest.

This clone was seen a few times. There is no known antigen for this receptor. Base qualities are not recorded, but no much larger clone differs from it by a single base. Each collaborating institution followed its own protocols to collect whole blood in K2EDTA tubes. For TCRbeta analysis, collaborator samples were shipped as frozen whole blood, as isolated PBMCs, or as DNA extracted from either sample type. Per the germline V gene, MDHEN is the CDR1 and SYDVKM is the CDR2. V loses 6 bases of germline sequence and J loses 2 bases, and the interval between the two ends is 10 bases. The CDR3 holds 14 amino acids from the cysteine to the phenylalanine. Left in the record is the CDR3 DNA by itself, 42 bases read in frame from the first base. Summary of the overall study and its limitations: How much clinical and demographic metadata was included differed by source and by participant, and the metadata was provided uncurated.

The chain employs TRBV28 and TRBJ2-2; the D gene is not confidently resolved. The receptor comes from an elderly woman with acute or convalescent COVID-19. The sequenced sample consisted of peripheral blood. The CDR3 reads CASRFDSNTGELFF. The DNA reads as follows: TGTGCCAGCAGATTCGACTCCAACACCGGGGAGCTGTTTTTT. Beyond the CDR3, the reference TRBV28 and TRBJ2-2 genes provide the residues; the full variable domain reads: DVKVTQSSRYLVKRTGEKVFLECVQDMDHENMFWYRQDPGLGLRLIYFSYDVKMKEKGDIPEGYSVSREKKERFSLILESASTNQTSMYLCASRFDSNTGELFFGEGSRLTVL.